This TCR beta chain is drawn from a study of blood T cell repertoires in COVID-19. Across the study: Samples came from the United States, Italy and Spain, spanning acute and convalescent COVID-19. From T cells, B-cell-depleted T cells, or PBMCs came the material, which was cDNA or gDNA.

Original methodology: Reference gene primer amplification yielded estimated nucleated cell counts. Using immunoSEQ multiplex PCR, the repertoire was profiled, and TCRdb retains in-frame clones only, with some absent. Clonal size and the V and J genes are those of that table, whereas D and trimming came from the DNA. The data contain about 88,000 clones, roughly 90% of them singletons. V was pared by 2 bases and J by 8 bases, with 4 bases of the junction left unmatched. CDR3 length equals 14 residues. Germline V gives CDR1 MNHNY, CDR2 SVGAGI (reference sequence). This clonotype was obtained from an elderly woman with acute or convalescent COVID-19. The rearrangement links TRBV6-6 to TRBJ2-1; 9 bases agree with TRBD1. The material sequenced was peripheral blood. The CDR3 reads CASSYPGQGYEQFF. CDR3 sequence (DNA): TGTGCCAGCAGTTACCCGGGACAGGGCTATGAGCAGTTCTTC.